This TCR beta chain emerged from a study of post-analysis software for immune sequencing data. Study findings and constraints: A significant reduction in normalized Chao1 diversity was observed in multiple sclerosis patients versus controls. There were a few TRBV segments more frequent in patients than controls, and TRBV5-6, TRBV5-1 and TRBV20-1 were among them.

A note on this clonotype: Its specificity is not known.

Incorporated into the TCR beta cDNA libraries were unique molecular identifiers, which served to reduce PCR and sequencing biases. TCRdb redid the calling of the PCR reads with MiXCR, one entry per CDR3 protein. The sample lists 400,000 to 500,000 distinct CDR3 sequences, about 40% seen once, with less than 8% in the top ten. This CDR3 comprises 15 residues. Looked up from germline, CDR1 is KGHSH and CDR2 is LQKENI. V was trimmed by 2 bases and J by 0 bases, leaving 11 bases between them. The origin of this receptor is a girl aged 2-10 years with multiple sclerosis. What was sequenced was blood. The chain combines TRBV18 with TRBJ2-7; TRBD1 is a possible D gene (5 bases). CDR3 DNA sequence: TGTGCCAGCTCACCAAGACAGCCTAGCTCCTACGAGCAGTACTTC. It specifies CASSPRQPSSYEQYF.